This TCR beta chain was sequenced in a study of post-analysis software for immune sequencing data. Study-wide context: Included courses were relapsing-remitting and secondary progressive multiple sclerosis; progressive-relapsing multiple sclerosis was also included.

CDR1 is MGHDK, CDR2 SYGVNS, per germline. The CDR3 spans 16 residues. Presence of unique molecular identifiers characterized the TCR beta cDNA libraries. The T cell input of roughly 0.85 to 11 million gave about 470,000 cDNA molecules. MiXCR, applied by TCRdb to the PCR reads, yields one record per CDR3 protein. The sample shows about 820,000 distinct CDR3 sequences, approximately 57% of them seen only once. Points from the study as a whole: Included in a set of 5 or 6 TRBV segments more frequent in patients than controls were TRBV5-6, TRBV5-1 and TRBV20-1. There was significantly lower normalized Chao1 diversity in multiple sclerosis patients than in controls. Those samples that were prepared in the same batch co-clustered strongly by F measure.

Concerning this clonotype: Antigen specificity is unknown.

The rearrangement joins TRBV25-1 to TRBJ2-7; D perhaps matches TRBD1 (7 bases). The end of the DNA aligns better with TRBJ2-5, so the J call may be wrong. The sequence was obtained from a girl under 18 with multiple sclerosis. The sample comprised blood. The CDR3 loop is CASSEPRGQAGETQYF. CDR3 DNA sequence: TGTGCCAGCAGTGAACCCCGTGGACAGGCGGGGGAGACCCAGTACTTC.